A selection of T cell receptor beta chains follows, all from one sample in a study of shared clonotypes between healthy human individuals. The protocol was immunoSEQ multiplex PCR, while the TCRdb copy is restricted to in-frame clones and leaves out a portion. The sample yields 2 million to 2.5 million clones, around 93% seen once. Input material: naive CD4+ T cells from PBMCs. The receptor set was obtained from a man younger than 30 in good health. Some clones in this sample may be carry-over from other donors' samples. Both conserved end residues are part of each CDR3. The D gene is left open where the match is weak.

d_call,v_call,j_call,cdr3_aa
NA,TRBV28,TRBJ1-1,CASSLLSRGAMNTEAFF
NA,TRBV28,TRBJ1-4,CASSLGLRGATNEKLFF
NA,TRBV6-1,TRBJ1-1,CASSERGRNTEAFF
NA,TRBV9,TRBJ1-2,CASSVAANYGYTF
NA,TRBV28,TRBJ1-1,CASSLIALNTEAFF
NA,TRBV11-1,TRBJ1-3,CASSSRVTGNTIYF
NA,TRBV6-5,TRBJ1-5,CASSYRGESQPQHF
TRBD1,TRBV5-4,TRBJ2-5,CASSLDRGRTETQYF
TRBD2,TRBV28,TRBJ2-1,CASSPPRLAGGYNEQFF
NA,TRBV28,TRBJ1-5,CASSATGAYSNQPQHF
NA,TRBV5-1,TRBJ1-5,CASSLEFGNQPQHF
NA,TRBV29-1,TRBJ2-1,CSVQFWGTSYNEQFF
NA,TRBV15,TRBJ2-2,CATSRDSSPGNTGELFF
TRBD2,TRBV6-1,TRBJ2-1,CASRPGTSSYNEQFF
TRBD1,TRBV29-1,TRBJ2-7,CSVGRQGGFYEQYF
NA,TRBV4-2,TRBJ2-3,CASSQDISDGGSTDTQYF
TRBD2,TRBV28,TRBJ2-1,CASIVGGSYNEQFF
NA,TRBV2,TRBJ2-1,CASRSGDVLFF
TRBD2,TRBV27,TRBJ2-3,CASTQLGLAGGPGTQYF
TRBD2,TRBV28,TRBJ2-5,CASSLTSGYQETQYF
NA,TRBV28,TRBJ2-7,CASSPLTPLPRDEQYF
NA,TRBV9,TRBJ2-3,CASSVGSTADTQYF
NA,TRBV5-4,TRBJ2-5,CASSLNQETQYF
TRBD2,TRBV10-1,TRBJ2-1,CASSENGGNEQFF
NA,TRBV12-5,TRBJ2-5,CASGNSRGPQETQYF
NA,TRBV2,TRBJ1-1,CASSPGVNTEAFF
NA,TRBV15,TRBJ2-2,CATSPRHTGELFF
NA,TRBV28,TRBJ1-5,CASSTLSQPQHF
NA,TRBV9,TRBJ1-4,CASSASTGGVLFF
NA,TRBV4-1,TRBJ2-7,CASSQPRDGTYEQYF
NA,TRBV28,TRBJ1-5,CASSRREGQPQHF